This T cell receptor beta chain comes out of a study of radiation and T cells in renal cell carcinoma. Study-level information: Nephrectomy followed 15 Gy stereotactic body radiation by 4 weeks.

Using immunoSEQ multiplex PCR, the repertoire was profiled, and TCRdb retains in-frame clones only, with some absent. The table has some 95,000 clones, about 88% seen once. The CDR3 extends over 14 amino acids. V gave up 2 bases and J gave up 2 bases, with 10 bases separating them. CDR1 and CDR2 from the germline V gene are MNHEY and SVGAGI. The sample's time point: baseline pretreatment blood. As for treatment: 15 Gy SBRT to primary tumor, nephrectomy 4 weeks later. The receptor was derived from a man aged 45 to 65 with renal cell carcinoma. The sample here was blood, taken from a patient whose treatment included radiotherapy and nephrectomy. The chain carries TRBV6-5 and TRBJ2-7; TRBD1 might be the D (6 bases). DNA for the CDR3: TGTGCCAGCAGTTACACAGACAGGACCTACGAGCAGTACTTC. This sequence encodes CASSYTDRTYEQYF.